One sample yielded the 6 T cell receptor beta chains listed below, sequenced in a study of neoadjuvant anti-PD-1 for oral cavity cancer. Time point indicated: after neoadjuvant nivolumab, at surgical resection. The repertoire was sequenced with immunoSEQ multiplex PCR; TCRdb's copy has only in-frame clones and lacks some. The table shows roughly 14,000 clones, with around 74% occurring only once. The specimen was PBMCs, collected after nivolumab (anti-PD-1) treatment. These receptors were obtained from a person aged 35-80 years with oral cavity squamous cell carcinoma.

In its sample, this clone was seen a few times. V is TRBV27 and J is TRBJ2-2; D gene unclear. Deletions cut 5 bases from V and 1 base from J, with 14 bases between. There are 16 residues in the CDR3. The germline V gene encodes CDR1 MNHEY and CDR2 SMNVEV (reference sequence). CDR3 in DNA: TGTGCCAGCAGTCCTATAGCCACGCTGAACACCGGGGAGCTGTTTTTT. This translates into CASSPIATLNTGELFF.

This clone was found a few times. The chain joins TRBV9 to TRBJ1-2, with D unclear. The germline V gene encodes CDR1 SGDLS and CDR2 YYNGEE. The CDR3 length is 13 residues. Deletions cut 0 bases from V and 4 bases from J, with 7 bases between. CDR3 nucleotides: TGTGCCAGCAGCGTAGATTCTACCTATGGCTACACCTTC. The encoded protein is CASSVDSTYGYTF.

This chain connects TRBV15 to TRBJ1-1, with D possibly TRBD1 on 5 matching bases. Germline CDR1 is LNHNV and CDR2 is YYDKDF (reference sequence). V was pared by 2 bases and J by 7 bases, with 8 bases between. The CDR3 is 12 amino acids. As DNA, the CDR3 is TGTGCCACCAGCAGACAGGGAATTGAAGCTTTCTTT. The encoded protein is CATSRQGIEAFF.

The V call is TRBV15, the J call TRBJ1-4, with D unclear. Trimming removed 3 bases at V and 4 bases at J, with 12 bases between. Germline CDR1 and CDR2: LNHNV and YYDKDF (reference sequence). The CDR3 runs 15 residues. This chain's CDR3 is CATSREYSGNEKLFF. The CDR3 coding sequence is TGTGCCACCAGCAGGGAGTACTCGGGTAATGAAAAACTGTTTTTT. The whole variable domain, filled in from reference TRBV15 and TRBJ1-4, reads DAMVIQNPRYQVTQFGKPVTLSCSQTLNHNVMYWYQQKSSQAPKLLFHYYDKDFNNEADTPDNFQSRRPNTSFCFLDIRSPGLGDTAMYLCATSREYSGNEKLFFGSGTQLSVL.

The chain joins TRBV6-4 to TRBJ2-4, with no clear D. Looked up from germline, CDR1 is MRHNA and CDR2 is SNTAGT. This CDR3 comprises 16 residues. The V and J ends lost 2 bases and 8 bases respectively, with 19 bases between them. The CDR3 is CASSDPLGVKLHIQYF. The CDR3 region has the DNA TGTGCCAGCAGTGACCCCTTGGGCGTAAAGCTCCACATTCAGTACTTC.

The gene calls are TRBV11-2 and TRBJ2-7, with 9 bases lining up with TRBD1. Germline trimming cut 3 bases from V and 8 bases from J; bases unmatched to any gene: 11. The CDR3 spans 15 residues. Germline CDR1 and CDR2: SGHAT and FQNNGV. CDR3 in amino acids: CASSFDGTGWLKQYF. CDR3 DNA: TGTGCCAGCAGCTTTGATGGGACAGGGTGGTTGAAGCAGTACTTC.